This TCR beta chain stems from a study of PD-L1 blockade in urothelial cancer. The wider study: The number of prior chemotherapy regimens per patient was 0 to 3. Study-wide results and caveats: Survival was better when pretreatment blood TCR clonality fell below the median.

Regarding this clone: What it binds is not known.

Pretreatment and on-treatment samples were taken, numbering 1 to 8 per patient. TCRdb keeps only in-frame clones here, not all; method: immunoSEQ multiplex PCR. This sample has just under 30,000 clones, with around 87% found just once. The source material was PBMCs, sampled around atezolizumab (anti-PD-L1) treatment. The receptor's source is a man over 45 with urothelial cancer.

CDR3 sequence (DNA): TGTGCCAGCAGGATATTTGGCCACGAGCAGTACTTC. This codes for CASRIFGHEQYF. The chain uses TRBV2 and TRBJ2-7; D gene unclear. The CDR3 length is 12 residues. Trimming removed 6 bases at V and 5 bases at J, with 11 bases between. Germline-derived CDR1 and CDR2 are SNHLY and FYNNEI.